These 23 T cell receptor beta chains were all obtained from the same sample, sequenced in a study of blood T cells in healthy people across ages. Then a second PCR, running roughly 7 to 11 cycles, was carried out with a sample-barcoded 5' primer and a J-beta primer mix. TCRdb re-called the 5' RACE reads through MiXCR, storing one row per CDR3 protein. The sample comprises 550,000 to 700,000 distinct CDR3 sequences, approximately 25% of which are singletons, and about a fifth rests with the top ten. The sample was blood. These receptors originate from a woman in her sixties or seventies in good health.

As concerns this clonotype: Germline and junction disagree at one end, which may indicate a read error. The chain is built from TRBV6-2 or TRBV6-3 and TRBJ1-4; TRBD1 is a possible D gene (5 bases). Germline V gene sequence: CDR1 MNHEY, CDR2 SVGEGT. This CDR3 contains 13 residues. Written as DNA, the CDR3 is TGTGCCAGCCGGGGCGTAGCTAATGGAAAACTGTTTTTT. The encoded protein is CASRGVANGKLFF.

This clonotype was detected a few times. This sequence joins TRBV14 and TRBJ1-1; D is uncertain. Germline V gives CDR1 SGHDN, CDR2 FVKESK. The CDR3 consists of 14 residues. The V gene lost 1 base and the J gene lost 11 bases, with 17 bases spanning the gap. The CDR3 sequence: CASSQVGTTIGAFF. In nucleotides, the CDR3 is TGTGCCAGCAGCCAAGTGGGCACAACGATAGGGGCTTTCTTT.

The V call is TRBV20-1, the J call TRBJ1-6; D is perhaps TRBD1 (5 bases). The CDR3 extends over 13 amino acids. Germline V lookup: CDR1 DFQATT, CDR2 SNEGSKA (reference sequence). V dropped 0 bases and J dropped 6 bases, with 6 bases sitting between them. CDR3 in DNA: TGCAGTGCTAGAGATGACAGTAATTCACCCCTCCACTTT. This encodes CSARDDSNSPLHF.

This clonotype occurred a few times. The rearrangement uses TRBV27 and TRBJ2-7, with 8 bases fitting TRBD2. Trimming took 5 bases from V and 3 from J; bases not matched to a gene: 6. This CDR3 contains 14 residues. In germline, CDR1 is MNHEY, CDR2 SMNVEV (reference sequence). The DNA for the CDR3 is TGTGCCAGCAGTCCCGGGGGGGGGTTCTACGAGCAGTACTTC. It encodes CASSPGGGFYEQYF.

As for this clonotype: One end of the junction does not line up with germline, which may come from a read error. The chain joins TRBV5-5 to TRBJ2-5; D is possibly TRBD2 (5 bases). The J call is doubtful: the DNA matches TRBJ2-7 better. The CDR3 runs to 16 residues. CDR1 and CDR2 from the germline V gene are SGHKS and YYEKEE (reference sequence). CDR3 sequence (DNA): TGTGCCAGCAGCTTGACTGCACCCGAGGGCTCCCACGAGCAGTACTTC. This gives the protein CASSLTAPEGSHEQYF.

This chain links TRBV20-1 with TRBJ2-5; D remains ambiguous. This CDR3 is built from 15 residues. Germline CDR1 and CDR2: DFQATT and SNEGSKA (reference sequence). V was cut by 0 bases and J by 1 base, with 12 bases left in between. CDR3 nucleotides: TGCAGTGCTAGAGATATTAGCCCCTTCCAAGAGACCCAGTACTTC. Translated, it gives CSARDISPFQETQYF.

The rearrangement links TRBV18 to TRBJ1-1, with a tentative D call TRBD1 (6 bases). The V gene lost 1 base and the J gene lost 1 base, with 10 bases spanning the gap. Germline CDR1 reads KGHSH; CDR2 reads LQKENI. There are 15 residues in the CDR3. CDR3 sequence: CASSPQGHRNTEAFF. CDR3 nucleotide sequence: TGTGCCAGCTCACCACAGGGACACCGGAACACTGAAGCTTTCTTT.

This clonotype has just a few counts. The junction departs from the called germline gene at one end, perhaps through a read error. This chain joins TRBV7-2 and TRBJ2-1; maybe TRBD2 (5 bases). This CDR3 region has 15 residues. Per germline, CDR1 SGHTA and CDR2 FQGNSA. DNA of the CDR3: TGTGCCAGCGGCTTAGCACGGTCTAACCGGGGTGAGCAGTTCTTC. As protein: CASGLARSNRGEQFF. Looking up the rest from reference TRBV7-2 and TRBJ2-1 gives the full variable domain: GAGVSQSPSNKVTEKGKDVELRCDPISGHTALYWYRQSLGQGLEFLIYFQGNSAPDKSGLPSDRFSAERTGGSVSTLTIQRTQQEDSAVYLCASGLARSNRGEQFFGPGTRLTVL.

The sample holds a few counts of this clonotype. The chain uses TRBV15 and TRBJ1-1, with D uncertain. The CDR3 totals 15 residues. Germline V gene lookup returns CDR1 LNHNV and CDR2 YYDKDF (reference sequence). V was shortened by 3 bases and J by 5 bases, with 16 bases between the two germline ends. CDR3 sequence reads: CATSRAGGSLTEAFF. CDR3 in DNA: TGTGCCACCAGCAGGGCGGGAGGGAGCCTTACTGAAGCTTTCTTT. Full variable domain (rest looked up from reference TRBV15 and TRBJ1-1): DAMVIQNPRYQVTQFGKPVTLSCSQTLNHNVMYWYQQKSSQAPKLLFHYYDKDFNNEADTPDNFQSRRPNTSFCFLDIRSPGLGDTAMYLCATSRAGGSLTEAFFGQGTRLTVV.

This clonotype was detected a few times. The chain employs TRBV5-1 and TRBJ1-2; 7 bases map to TRBD1. Germline CDR1 and CDR2: SGHRS and YFSETQ. The ends lost 2 bases at V and 7 bases at J; junction bases unmatched: 5. The CDR3 contains 13 residues. The CDR3 sequence is CASSFLQGTGYTF. The CDR3 DNA follows: TGCGCCAGCAGCTTTTTACAGGGGACTGGCTACACCTTC.

V and J are TRBV12-5 and TRBJ2-3, with D perhaps TRBD2 (6 bases). The CDR3 length is 17 residues. V lost 0 bases and J 4 bases, leaving 17 bases between the germline ends. CDR1 LGHNT and CDR2 FRNRAP come from the germline V gene. The CDR3 loop is CASGLVDGGAEADTQYF. The CDR3 DNA is TGTGCTAGTGGTTTGGTAGACGGAGGGGCCGAAGCAGATACGCAGTATTTT.

This clonotype was recorded many times. The junction departs from germline at one end; a sequencing error may be responsible. V usage is TRBV5-1 and J usage is TRBJ2-5; 10 positions match TRBD2. The J call is doubtful: the DNA matches TRBJ2-1 better. The CDR3 sequence is 15 residues long. Germline-derived CDR1 and CDR2 are SGHRS and YFSETQ. CDR3 sequence (DNA): TGTGCCAGCAGCTTAGGTCTAGCGGGGGTAAATGAGCAGTTCTTC. Its protein product is CASSLGLAGVNEQFF.

This clonotype was detected only a few times. This CDR3 reads CSASIPGLYGYTF. The CDR3 region has the DNA TGCAGTGCTAGTATCCCAGGGCTCTATGGCTACACCTTC. The chain combines TRBV20-1 with TRBJ1-2; tentatively, D is TRBD1 (5 bases). Deletions cut 3 bases from V and 4 bases from J, with 12 bases between. Germline V gene lookup returns CDR1 DFQATT and CDR2 SNEGSKA (reference sequence). This CDR3 has 13 residues.

The chain carries TRBV7-9 and TRBJ2-5; 8 nucleotides line up with TRBD2. Germline CDR1 and CDR2: SEHNR and FQNEAQ (reference sequence). The CDR3 has 15 amino acids. V trimming: 6 bases; J trimming: 2 bases; junction bases outside the gene matches: 8. The CDR3: CASSFSGMGQETQYF. The CDR3 DNA sequence: TGTGCCAGCAGTTTTAGCGGGATGGGTCAAGAGACCCAGTACTTC.

This clonotype was seen a handful of times. V usage is TRBV20-1 and J usage is TRBJ2-5; TRBD1 might be the D (6 bases). The CDR3 length is 14 residues. The germline V gene has CDR1 DFQATT and CDR2 SNEGSKA (reference sequence). V was cut by 7 bases and J by 1 base, with 16 bases left in between. CDR3: CSVTGTGSQETQYF. The CDR3 DNA is TGCAGTGTTACCGGAACAGGGTCCCAAGAGACCCAGTACTTC.

The chain joins TRBV2 to TRBJ2-1; the match to TRBD2 covers 7 bases. Germline CDR1 and CDR2: SNHLY and FYNNEI. This CDR3 has 15 residues. Unmatched junction bases numbered 16, after V lost 11 bases and J lost 6 bases. CDR3 amino acids: CAGGGRDHAVNEQFF. The CDR3 nucleotides read TGTGCCGGGGGGGGTCGGGACCACGCGGTCAATGAGCAGTTCTTC.

This clonotype was observed a handful of times. The chain couples TRBV5-6 to TRBJ1-1, with D perhaps matching TRBD1 (6 bases). The germline gives CDR1 SGHDT, CDR2 YYEEEE. The CDR3 is made up of 14 amino acids. V lost 0 bases to trimming and J lost 5 bases, with 11 bases between them. Written as DNA, the CDR3 is TGTGCCAGCAGCTTGGCTCAGGGGCAAACTGAAGCTTTCTTT. Protein product: CASSLAQGQTEAFF.

The chain is built from TRBV4-2 and TRBJ2-2; possible D gene TRBD2, 6 bases. CDR1 is LGHNA and CDR2 is YNFKEQ in the germline V gene. V lost 1 base, J lost 4 bases, and 7 bases lay in between. This CDR3 is 14 amino acids long. The CDR3 sequence is CASSQGTTTGELFF. The DNA for the CDR3 is TGTGCCAGCAGCCAAGGGACTACCACCGGGGAGCTGTTTTTT.

This clonotype showed up just once. The junction shows a germline mismatch at one end, possibly a read error. The V call is TRBV5-5, the J call TRBJ2-4; D is possibly TRBD2 (6 bases). The germline V gene encodes CDR1 SGHKS and CDR2 YYEKEE (reference sequence). The CDR3 is made up of 10 amino acids. For the CDR3, the DNA is TGTGCCAGCAGCTCGTTCGGGGGTTCATTC. Translated, it gives CASSSFGGSF.

The chain has TRBV5-1 and TRBJ1-2, with D tentatively TRBD1 (5 bases). Germline loops: CDR1 SGHRS, CDR2 YFSETQ. The V end was cut by 0 bases, the J end by 8 bases, with 14 bases between. The CDR3 is 14 amino acids. This CDR3 is CASSLETGESGYTF. The CDR3 DNA sequence: TGCGCCAGCAGCTTGGAAACGGGGGAGTCGGGCTACACCTTC.

This clonotype was detected only a few times. The J gene is TRBJ2-1, the V gene TRBV11-2, with a tentative D call TRBD2 (5 bases). Germline V gives CDR1 SGHAT, CDR2 FQNNGV. The CDR3 extends over 15 amino acids. V was shortened by 8 bases and J by 0 bases, with 14 bases between the two germline ends. Here the CDR3 DNA reads TGTGCCAGCGCCCTTACACGGGGCTCCTACAATGAGCAGTTCTTC. This translates into CASALTRGSYNEQFF.

V gene TRBV15 combines with J gene TRBJ2-5; 7 nucleotides line up with TRBD1. There are 16 residues in the CDR3. The germline gives CDR1 LNHNV, CDR2 YYDKDF (reference sequence). Trimming cost V 3 bases and J 5 bases; bases outside gene matches: 12. CDR3 amino acids: CATSRLPGGIGETQYF. CDR3 DNA sequence: TGTGCCACCAGCAGGCTGCCAGGGGGAATTGGGGAGACCCAGTACTTC.

The CDR3 sequence: CAWRYRAWGVTGELFF. DNA of the CDR3: TGTGCCTGGAGATATCGAGCGTGGGGTGTTACCGGGGAGCTGTTTTTT. This chain links TRBV30 with TRBJ2-2, with D hard to call. Germline lookup yields CDR1 GTSNPN and CDR2 SVGIG (reference sequence). V was trimmed by 3 bases and J by 5 bases, leaving 19 bases between them. This CDR3 has 16 amino acids.